The rows below give T cell receptor beta chains drawn from one sample of a study of cytomegalovirus exposure and HLA in healthy donors. Assay: immunoSEQ multiplex PCR; the TCRdb copy retains only in-frame clones and omits some. The sample lists roughly 180,000 clones, 80% to 90% occurring once. Sequencing used PBMCs. The receptor set was obtained from a male donor in good health and CMV-seronegative. CDR3s include the opening cysteine and the closing phenylalanine or tryptophan. D genes are given only for firm matches. Clone size is shown for a subset of rows, as once, few, many or a class of expanded clone.

abundance,v_gene,j_gene,d_gene,CDR3aa,CDR3nt
.,TRBV29-1,TRBJ1-1,.,CSVEDRGTEAFF,TGCAGCGTTGAAGATCGCGGGACTGAAGCTTTCTTT
.,TRBV4-2,TRBJ2-7,.,CASSQDLVADSYEQYF,TGTGCCAGCAGCCAAGATCTTGTGGCGGACTCCTACGAGCAGTACTTC
.,TRBV5-1,TRBJ2-7,TRBD2,CASSKTGTSGAYEQYF,TGCGCCAGCAGCAAAACCGGGACTAGCGGAGCCTACGAGCAGTACTTC
.,TRBV6-1,TRBJ2-7,TRBD1,CASRRTGPFYEQYF,TGTGCCAGCAGACGGACAGGGCCATTCTACGAGCAGTACTTC
.,TRBV27,TRBJ1-3,.,CASSSPGSGNTIYF,TGTGCCAGCAGTTCCCCAGGGTCTGGAAACACCATATATTTT
.,TRBV28,TRBJ1-4,.,CASSLAGRATNEKLFF,TGTGCCAGCAGTCTAGCTGGGAGGGCAACTAATGAAAAACTGTTTTTT
.,TRBV2,TRBJ1-4,.,CASSTLRQNEKLFF,TGTGCCAGCAGTACTCTCCGACAAAATGAAAAACTGTTTTTT
.,TRBV5-4,TRBJ1-3,.,CASSLGQAYLSGNTIYF,TGTGCCAGCAGCTTGGGACAGGCCTATCTCTCTGGAAACACCATATATTTT
.,TRBV5-1,TRBJ1-2,.,CASTPGVGDYGYTF,TGCGCCAGCACTCCCGGGGTCGGGGACTATGGCTACACCTTC
.,TRBV4-2,TRBJ1-5,.,CASSPPPDRYGNQPQHF,TGTGCCAGCAGCCCACCTCCTGACAGGTACGGCAATCAGCCCCAGCATTTT
few,TRBV5-1,TRBJ2-7,TRBD2,CASSSGGAGGYEQYF,TGCGCCAGCAGCTCGGGCGGAGCGGGGGGCTACGAGCAGTACTTC
.,TRBV18,TRBJ1-3,.,CASSRRQLDSGNTIYF,TGTGCCAGCTCACGTAGACAGCTAGACTCTGGAAACACCATATATTTT
.,TRBV7-2,TRBJ1-1,.,CASSLGVLSVAFF,TGTGCCAGCAGCTTAGGTGTTCTTAGTGTAGCTTTCTTT
.,TRBV7-9,TRBJ2-5,.,CASSLEGAGETQYF,TGTGCCAGCAGCTTGGAGGGGGCCGGTGAGACCCAGTACTTC
few,TRBV19,TRBJ2-3,TRBD1,CASSAGQGGTDTQYF,TGTGCCAGTAGTGCGGGACAGGGAGGGACAGATACGCAGTATTTT
.,TRBV7-9,TRBJ2-3,TRBD2,CASSRRLAGRTDTQYF,TGTGCCAGCAGTCGGAGACTAGCGGGCCGCACAGATACGCAGTATTTT
.,TRBV5-6,TRBJ2-3,.,CASSLAGSGTDTQYF,TGTGCCAGCAGCTTGGCGGGTAGCGGCACAGATACGCAGTATTTT
.,TRBV6-5,TRBJ2-5,TRBD2,CASSFSGGNQETQYF,TGTGCCAGCAGTTTTAGCGGGGGGAACCAAGAGACCCAGTACTTC